What follows is one T cell receptor (beta chain) and its context. Its antigen remains unknown. TCRbeta library construction was performed incorporating unique molecular identifiers. TCRdb ran MiXCR on the PCR reads and lists one entry per CDR3 protein. The sample has about 58,000 distinct CDR3 sequences, 44% seen once. The data belong to a study of T-cell reconstitution after alpha-beta-depleted transplantation in children. This CDR3 is 16 amino acids long. Per germline, CDR1 SGHRS and CDR2 YFSETQ. J lost 4 bases, V lost 6 bases, and 13 bases had no gene match. The study's findings and limits: Surviving recipient T cells and thymic progenitors accounted for the high day-60 TCRbeta diversity observed in some patients. Fresh T-cell production supplied most of the T-cell counts and diversity seen one year after transplant.

V and J are TRBV5-1 and TRBJ2-7; 10 bases map to TRBD1. This TCR was sampled from a male patient aged 10 to 17 who had a stem cell transplant for acute lymphoblastic leukemia, so the T cells may come from the graft donor. Source: PBMCs, mostly from graft donor cells, taken 360 days after TCRalphabeta/CD19-depleted stem cell transplant. This CDR3 reads CASTSWPADRGYEQYF. The CDR3 DNA reads TGCGCCAGCACCTCTTGGCCCGCGGACAGGGGGTACGAGCAGTACTTC.